Each of the 26 T cell receptor beta chains below was sequenced from the same sample in a study of blood T cell repertoires in COVID-19. Produced via immunoSEQ multiplex PCR; TCRdb's table is partial and in-frame only. Among around 200,000 clones listed, about 85% were seen once. The sequenced sample consisted of PBMCs or T cells enriched from blood (not recorded which). These receptors were collected from a man aged 40-49 years who had recovered from COVID-19.

The chain is built from TRBV30 and TRBJ1-5; TRBD1 agrees at 9 bases. This CDR3 region has 14 residues. Germline V gene lookup returns CDR1 GTSNPN and CDR2 SVGIG (reference sequence). Unmatched junction bases numbered 5, after V lost 2 bases and J lost 6 bases. The CDR3 region is CAWSPDRGSQPQHF. DNA for the CDR3: TGTGCCTGGAGTCCTGACAGGGGGAGTCAGCCCCAGCATTTT.

The chain combines TRBV7-9 with TRBJ2-1, with 8 bases lining up with TRBD1. Per germline, CDR1 SEHNR and CDR2 FQNEAQ (reference sequence). After removal of 7 bases from V and 8 bases from J, the junction contained 13 bases not matched to a gene. The CDR3 consists of 15 residues. CDR3 loop: CASTPYSQGAYEQFF. Written as DNA, the CDR3 is TGTGCCAGCACCCCTTACAGTCAGGGGGCTTATGAGCAGTTCTTC.

The chain combines TRBV6-2 or TRBV6-3 with TRBJ2-6, with a possible D match to TRBD1 (5 bases). The CDR3 runs 18 residues. Trimming left V 0 bases short and J 0 bases short, with 12 bases between. Germline V gene sequence: CDR1 MNHEY, CDR2 SVGEGT. CDR3 region: CASSYSLSQGSGANVLTF. The DNA of the CDR3 is TGTGCCAGCAGTTACTCGCTGTCCCAGGGCTCTGGGGCCAACGTCCTGACTTTC.

Only a few counts were recorded for this clone. This chain links TRBV5-4 with TRBJ2-1; 7 nucleotides align to TRBD1. The V and J ends lost 2 bases and 7 bases, in that order; junction bases with no gene match: 9. Germline V CDR1 and CDR2: SGHNT, YYREEE (reference sequence). The CDR3 covers 15 residues. CDR3 DNA sequence: TGTGCCAGCAGCTTACTGACAGGGAAGACGAATGAGCAGTTCTTC. Its translation: CASSLLTGKTNEQFF.

The rearrangement joins TRBV19 to TRBJ1-1, with D perhaps TRBD1 (5 bases). The germline V gene encodes CDR1 LNHDA and CDR2 SQIVND (reference sequence). The CDR3 contains 18 residues. Trimming took 4 bases from V and 0 from J, leaving 21 bases between them. CDR3 residues: CASSRRRGDGGMNTEAFF. CDR3 DNA: TGTGCCAGTAGTAGAAGACGGGGGGACGGAGGTATGAACACTGAAGCTTTCTTT.

J is TRBJ2-1 and V is TRBV7-3; 10 bases match TRBD2. This CDR3 is 15 amino acids long. Germline trimming cut 5 bases from V and 0 bases from J; bases unmatched to any gene: 1. Germline-derived CDR1 and CDR2 are SGHTA and FQGTGA. CDR3 coding DNA: TGTGCCAGCAGCCCTAGCGGGAGCTCCTACAATGAGCAGTTCTTC. Translating it yields CASSPSGSSYNEQFF.

The chain has TRBV19 and TRBJ1-5; 7 nucleotides align to TRBD1. CDR1 and CDR2 (germline): LNHDA, SQIVND (reference sequence). The CDR3 runs 14 residues. Trimming at V came to 3 bases and at J to 5 bases, leaving 4 bases not matched to a gene. DNA for the CDR3: TGTGCCAGTAGTATGACGGACAGGTATCAGCCCCAGCATTTT. It translates to CASSMTDRYQPQHF. The full variable domain, in which reference TRBV19 and TRBJ1-5 provide the parts outside the CDR3, is DGGITQSPKYLFRKEGQNVTLSCEQNLNHDAMYWYRQDPGQGLRLIYYSQIVNDFQKGDIAEGYSVSREKKESFPLTVTSAQKNPTAFYLCASSMTDRYQPQHFGDGTRLSIL.

V is TRBV9 and J is TRBJ1-5; D gene ambiguous. Germline loops: CDR1 SGDLS, CDR2 YYNGEE. V lost 4 bases to trimming and J lost 5 bases, with 13 bases between them. The CDR3 totals 14 residues. Here the CDR3 DNA reads TGTGCCAGCAGCCCGACGGTAGAGGATCAGCCCCAGCATTTT. Amino acids: CASSPTVEDQPQHF.

The chain has TRBV30 and TRBJ1-1; D gene uncertain. Trimming left V 1 base short and J 0 bases short, with 6 bases between. Per germline, CDR1 GTSNPN and CDR2 SVGIG (reference sequence). CDR3 length: 13 residues. CDR3 in amino acids: CAWSGGMNTEAFF. CDR3 DNA: TGTGCCTGGAGTGGAGGGATGAACACTGAAGCTTTCTTT.

In its sample, this clone was seen once. The gene calls are TRBV29-1 and TRBJ2-7, with 8 bases that match TRBD2. The junction had 5 bases not matched to a gene; V was cut back by 4 bases and J by 3 bases. This CDR3 has 13 amino acids. From germline, CDR1 is SQVTM and CDR2 ANQGSEA. DNA of the CDR3: TGCAGCGTTGGCCAGCGGGGGTTCTACGAGCAGTACTTC. Encoded protein: CSVGQRGFYEQYF.

The rearrangement uses TRBV5-5 and TRBJ1-5, with D tentatively TRBD1 (5 bases). Per the germline V gene, CDR1 is SGHKS and CDR2 is YYEKEE (reference sequence). V lost 3 bases to trimming and J lost 0 bases, with 16 bases between them. CDR3 length: 17 amino acids. CDR3 bases: TGTGCCAGCAGCTCCTTCAGTGGGGCCTATAGCAATCAGCCCCAGCATTTT. Its translation is CASSSFSGAYSNQPQHF.

The rearrangement joins TRBV28 to TRBJ2-7; TRBD1 matches at 10 bases. The CDR3 contains 13 residues. The V gene's germline CDR1 is MDHEN and CDR2 SYDVKM. V was clipped by 6 bases and J by 13 bases; unmatched bases: 12. Here the CDR3 reads CASRSTDRDRGYF. CDR3 coding DNA: TGTGCCAGCAGATCCACCGACCGGGACAGGGGATACTTC.

The chain combines TRBV5-6 with TRBJ2-3; 13 bases map to TRBD2. The CDR3 runs 16 residues. The germline CDR1 and CDR2 sequences are SGHDT and YYEEEE. V shed 3 bases, J shed 3 bases, and the junction held 4 bases outside the gene matches. The CDR3 here is CASSWGLAGKTDTQYF. The CDR3 DNA is TGTGCCAGCAGCTGGGGACTAGCGGGAAAGACAGATACGCAGTATTTT.

The chain has TRBV6-5 and TRBJ1-6, with 7 bases fitting TRBD1. This CDR3 is 13 amino acids long. Germline assignment: CDR1 MNHEY and CDR2 SVGAGI. V shed 6 bases, J shed 12 bases, and the junction held 8 bases outside the gene matches. In DNA, the CDR3 is TGTGCCAGCAGGCCGACAGGGTTCGAACCCCTCCACTTT. Translation gives CASRPTGFEPLHF.

As concerns this clone: Distinct nucleotide sequences in the sample also encode this CDR3. The chain joins TRBV18 to TRBJ2-1, with 7 bases matching TRBD2. Trimming at V came to 3 bases and at J to 4 bases, leaving 6 bases not matched to a gene. The CDR3 extends over 15 amino acids. CDR1 KGHSH and CDR2 LQKENI come from the germline V gene. The CDR3, as DNA: TGTGCCAGCTCACCCCCTGGGACTACGTACAATGAGCAGTTCTTC. Its translation: CASSPPGTTYNEQFF.

This rearrangement joins TRBV9 to TRBJ1-4; 8 bases agree with TRBD1. J gave up 5 bases and V 3 bases, and 6 bases lay outside the gene matches. The CDR3 is made up of 15 amino acids. From germline, CDR1 is SGDLS and CDR2 YYNGEE. This CDR3 reads CASSARQGPNEKLFF. The CDR3 bases are TGTGCCAGCAGCGCCAGACAGGGGCCCAATGAAAAACTGTTTTTT.

This clone showed up just once. The CDR3 reads CASSQSADRTTYGYTF. CDR3 coding DNA: TGCGCCAGCAGTCAATCGGCGGACAGAACTACCTATGGCTACACCTTC. The rearrangement uses TRBV23-1 and TRBJ1-2; D is perhaps TRBD1 (6 bases). TRBV23-1 is an ORF, with its function uncertain. This CDR3 is 16 amino acids long. The V end lost 0 bases, the J end lost 4 bases, and 15 bases lay between the germline ends.

The chain is built from TRBV9 and TRBJ2-5, with 10 bases matching TRBD1. The CDR3 is made up of 14 amino acids. J was trimmed by 5 bases and V by 2 bases; bases with no gene match: 3. The germline CDR1 and CDR2 sequences are SGDLS and YYNGEE. The CDR3 region has the DNA TGTGCCAGCAGCGTCGGACAGGGGGGCGAGACCCAGTACTTC. This encodes CASSVGQGGETQYF.

This chain links TRBV9 with TRBJ1-3; TRBD1 matches 8 bases. The length of the CDR3 is 16 residues. Germline assignment: CDR1 SGDLS and CDR2 YYNGEE. With V trimmed by 0 bases and J by 4 bases, 6 bases remained unmatched. CDR3 nucleotides: TGTGCCAGCAGCGTAGCTCAGGGGGCGTACGGAAACACCATATATTTT. Its protein is CASSVAQGAYGNTIYF.

This chain connects TRBV5-1 to TRBJ2-7; no firm D call. The CDR3 sequence is 10 residues long. V was pared by 6 bases and J by 7 bases, with 8 bases between. Germline values: CDR1 SGHRS, CDR2 YFSETQ. CDR3 coding DNA: TGCGCCAGCACGTGGCGGGAGCAGTACTTC. It yields the protein CASTWREQYF.

The chain is built from TRBV30 and TRBJ2-7; possible D gene TRBD2, 5 bases. The V end lost 0 bases, the J end lost 4 bases, and 13 bases lay between the germline ends. There are 14 residues in the CDR3. Germline loops: CDR1 GTSNPN, CDR2 SVGIG (reference sequence). In nucleotides, the CDR3 is TGTGCCTGGAGTGTTAGGAGCGGTCTTTACGAGCAGTACTTC. As protein: CAWSVRSGLYEQYF.

This clone was found a few times. This chain connects TRBV6-1 to TRBJ2-7, with 10 bases identical to TRBD2. This CDR3 comprises 16 residues. Germline V gene sequence: CDR1 MNHNS, CDR2 SASEGT. V was pared by 0 bases and J by 4 bases, with 6 bases of the junction left unmatched. Here the CDR3 DNA reads TGTGCCAGCAGTGAAGCTCCGGGACTAGCGCTTTACGAGCAGTACTTC. This translates into CASSEAPGLALYEQYF.

This clone appeared a single time. The chain recombines TRBV11-3 with TRBJ1-4; 9 bases match TRBD1. The CDR3 sequence is 14 residues long. The J segment lost 7 bases and the V segment lost 5 bases, leaving 5 bases of the junction unmatched. Germline CDR1 SGHNT, CDR2 YENEEA. CDR3 residues: CASSRGQGTEKLFF. The CDR3 nucleotides are TGTGCCAGCAGCCGGGGACAGGGCACTGAAAAACTGTTTTTT.

This clone was counted many times. The chain combines TRBV6-2 or TRBV6-3 with TRBJ2-2; 10 nucleotides match TRBD2. This CDR3 region has 15 residues. Germline CDR1 is MNHEY and CDR2 is SVGEGT. J lost 3 bases, V lost 2 bases, and 0 bases had no gene match. The CDR3 bases are TGTGCCAGCAGTTACGGGACTAGCGACACCGGGGAGCTGTTTTTT. This translates into CASSYGTSDTGELFF.

The chain is built from TRBV2 and TRBJ1-3; no clear D gene. The V end was cut by 11 bases, the J end by 4 bases, with 15 bases between. Germline CDR1 SNHLY, CDR2 FYNNEI. The length of the CDR3 is 13 residues. The CDR3 DNA is TGTGCCTGCCAAAAAGACGGGGGAAACACCATATATTTT. Translation: CACQKDGGNTIYF.

The chain couples TRBV14 to TRBJ2-7; D gene uncertain. The CDR3 length is 16 residues. Germline CDR1 is SGHDN and CDR2 is FVKESK. Trimming took off 1 base at V and 0 bases at J, with 13 bases between the two ends. The CDR3 loop is CASSQASRSSSYEQYF. The CDR3 nucleotides read TGTGCCAGCAGCCAAGCCTCGCGGAGTAGCTCCTACGAGCAGTACTTC.